The 18 T cell receptor beta chains given below trace back to one sample, sequenced in a study of blood T cell repertoires in COVID-19. Using immunoSEQ multiplex PCR, the repertoire was profiled, and TCRdb retains in-frame clones only, with some absent. Here the sample spans some 200,000 clones, around 80% being singletons. The specimen sequenced was peripheral blood. Every receptor here comes from a woman in her sixties or seventies with acute or convalescent COVID-19.

The chain recombines TRBV7-2 with TRBJ2-1; 7 positions agree with TRBD2. V lost 5 bases to trimming and J lost 0 bases; unmatched junction nucleotides: 4. This CDR3 spans 15 amino acids. Germline CDR1 is SGHTA and CDR2 is FQGNSA. CDR3 sequence reads: CASSDSGFSYNEQFF. CDR3 DNA sequence: TGTGCCAGCAGCGATAGCGGGTTCTCCTACAATGAGCAGTTCTTC. The complete variable domain, with remaining parts taken from reference TRBV7-2 and TRBJ2-1, reads GAGVSQSPSNKVTEKGKDVELRCDPISGHTALYWYRQSLGQGLEFLIYFQGNSAPDKSGLPSDRFSAERTGGSVSTLTIQRTQQEDSAVYLCASSDSGFSYNEQFFGPGTRLTVL.

The J gene is TRBJ2-2, the V gene TRBV5-4; weak D call: TRBD2 (7 bases). The germline gives CDR1 SGHNT, CDR2 YYREEE (reference sequence). V lost 0 bases to trimming and J lost 6 bases, with 18 bases between them. The CDR3 extends over 17 amino acids. The CDR3 coding sequence is TGTGCCAGCAGCTTGGGACGGGGGGCGGGAGATTCCGGGGAGCTGTTTTTT. Translating gives CASSLGRGAGDSGELFF.

The rearrangement links TRBV30 to TRBJ2-7; D is possibly TRBD1 (5 bases). Trimming pared 2 bases from V and 2 bases from J, leaving 7 bases between. CDR3 length equals 12 residues. CDR1 is GTSNPN, CDR2 SVGIG, per germline (reference sequence). The CDR3 DNA follows: TGTGCCTGGAGTTCAGGGACCTACGAGCAGTACTTC. It codes for CAWSSGTYEQYF.

The chain uses TRBV27 and TRBJ2-2; D might be TRBD2 (6 bases). The germline V gene encodes CDR1 MNHEY and CDR2 SMNVEV (reference sequence). The CDR3 consists of 16 residues. V was trimmed by 1 base and J by 6 bases, leaving 15 bases between them. The CDR3 sequence is CASSLWVEGPAGELFF. The CDR3 DNA sequence: TGTGCCAGCAGTTTATGGGTGGAGGGACCGGCCGGGGAGCTGTTTTTT.

V gene TRBV6-5 combines with J gene TRBJ2-1, with 8 nucleotides matching TRBD2. Germline loops: CDR1 MNHEY, CDR2 SVGAGI. V was pared by 7 bases and J by 0 bases, with 5 bases of the junction left unmatched. This CDR3 contains 15 residues. The CDR3 DNA reads TGTGCCAGCACCGGGGGGGTGAGCTCCTACAATGAGCAGTTCTTC. This codes for CASTGGVSSYNEQFF.

The V call is TRBV5-1, the J call TRBJ1-6; 8 bases map to TRBD1. The germline V gene encodes CDR1 SGHRS and CDR2 YFSETQ. This CDR3 has 14 residues. Losses at the gene ends were 5 bases for V and 10 bases for J; bases not matched to a gene: 8. For the CDR3, the DNA is TGCGCCAGCAGTGCCGGGACAGGCGGGTCACCCCTCCACTTT. Translated: CASSAGTGGSPLHF. The entire variable domain, with the rest obtained from reference TRBV5-1 and TRBJ1-6, is as follows: KAGVTQTPRYLIKTRGQQVTLSCSPISGHRSVSWYQQTPGQGLQFLFEYFSETQRNKGNFPGRFSGRQFSNSRSEMNVSTLELGDSALYLCASSAGTGGSPLHFGNGTRLTVT.

This clone was counted between two and nine times. The rearrangement uses TRBV29-1 and TRBJ2-5; D is perhaps TRBD2 (6 bases). V was pared by 7 bases and J by 5 bases, with 17 bases between. From germline, CDR1 is SQVTM and CDR2 ANQGSEA. The CDR3 runs to 13 residues. The CDR3 spells CSGRGEMWETQYF. The CDR3, as DNA: TGCAGCGGACGCGGGGAGATGTGGGAGACCCAGTACTTC.

This clone was seen a single time. V gene TRBV12-3 or TRBV12-4 combines with J gene TRBJ1-1, with D unclear. V dropped 0 bases and J dropped 1 base, with 3 bases sitting between them. This CDR3 is built from 13 residues. As DNA, the CDR3 is TGTGCCAGCAGTTTAGCCGGGAACACTGAAGCTTTCTTT. It is translated as CASSLAGNTEAFF.

The sample holds one count of this clone. The chain links TRBV2 to TRBJ1-1; 10 bases align to TRBD1. The junction had 6 bases not matched to a gene; V was cut back by 2 bases and J by 9 bases. CDR1 SNHLY and CDR2 FYNNEI come from the germline V gene. This CDR3 contains 14 residues. DNA of the CDR3: TGTGCCAGCAGTGAAAGACAGGGGGCCGGTAAAGCTTTCTTT. The encoded protein is CASSERQGAGKAFF.

This clone was seen only once. The chain is built from TRBV5-1 and TRBJ2-2; 7 bases line up with TRBD2. Germline trimming cut 8 bases from V and 0 bases from J; bases unmatched to any gene: 4. Germline CDR1 is SGHRS and CDR2 is YFSETQ. The CDR3 runs to 14 residues. CDR3 DNA: TGCGCCAGTAAGCGGGATTCGAACACCGGGGAGCTGTTTTTT. This codes for CASKRDSNTGELFF.

The chain employs TRBV14 and TRBJ2-5; D gene ambiguous. This CDR3 has 16 residues. V was cut by 5 bases and J by 0 bases, with 16 bases left in between. Germline-derived CDR1 and CDR2 are SGHDN and FVKESK. Written as DNA, the CDR3 is TGTGCCAGCAGCTCCCCACGATCAGTGTACCAAGAGACCCAGTACTTC. It is translated as CASSSPRSVYQETQYF.

The chain recombines TRBV5-1 with TRBJ2-7; tentative D call: TRBD1 (5 bases). The V gene lost 0 bases and the J gene lost 0 bases, with 13 bases spanning the gap. The CDR3 has 16 amino acids. The germline gives CDR1 SGHRS, CDR2 YFSETQ. The DNA for the CDR3 is TGCGCCAGCAGCTTGGACAACAGGACCCTCTCCTACGAGCAGTACTTC. Its translation is CASSLDNRTLSYEQYF.

This CDR3 is CASSVDMGVTYEQYF. The CDR3 region has the DNA TGTGCCAGCAGCGTAGATATGGGAGTAACCTACGAGCAGTACTTC. This chain links TRBV9 with TRBJ2-7, with D possibly matching TRBD2 (5 bases). The CDR3 runs to 15 residues. Germline CDR1 is SGDLS and CDR2 is YYNGEE. The germline V and J ends were trimmed by 0 bases and 2 bases, with 12 bases remaining between them.

The V gene is TRBV19, the J gene TRBJ2-1; 11 bases are shared with TRBD2. This CDR3 is 16 amino acids long. The germline V gene has CDR1 LNHDA and CDR2 SQIVND (reference sequence). After removal of 7 bases from V and 6 bases from J, the junction contained 11 bases not matched to a gene. The DNA for the CDR3 is TGTGCCAGTACCGATGGGGCACTAGCGGGAGTCAATGAGCAGTTCTTC. Its translation: CASTDGALAGVNEQFF. The full variable domain, its missing parts supplied by reference TRBV19 and TRBJ2-1, is DGGITQSPKYLFRKEGQNVTLSCEQNLNHDAMYWYRQDPGQGLRLIYYSQIVNDFQKGDIAEGYSVSREKKESFPLTVTSAQKNPTAFYLCASTDGALAGVNEQFFGPGTRLTVL.

The CDR3 region has the DNA TGTGCCAGCAGCCACCCACAAAGTAATCAGCCCCAGCATTTT. It translates to CASSHPQSNQPQHF. The rearrangement joins TRBV4-2 to TRBJ1-5; D ambiguous. The V end was cut by 3 bases, the J end by 4 bases, with 10 bases between. Looked up from germline, CDR1 is LGHNA and CDR2 is YNFKEQ. The CDR3 consists of 14 residues.

This clone was counted only a few times. CDR3 DNA sequence: TGTGCCAGCAGCTTGGGTGAAAACTTAGAGGCTTTCTTT. It yields the protein CASSLGENLEAFF. This chain uses TRBV5-5 with TRBJ1-1; D is unresolved. Between the trimmed V and J ends, which lost 0 bases and 11 bases, there was a span of 14 bases. CDR1 and CDR2 (germline): SGHKS, YYEKEE (reference sequence). This CDR3 has 13 residues.

In its sample, this clone was seen a few times. The chain is built from TRBV2 and TRBJ1-5, with TRBD1 matching over 10 bases. The CDR3 consists of 14 residues. J gave up 7 bases and V 11 bases, and 11 bases lay outside the gene matches. Germline-derived CDR1 and CDR2 are SNHLY and FYNNEI. The chain's CDR3 is CAGGTGVFPQPQHF. The CDR3 region has the DNA TGTGCCGGCGGGACAGGGGTTTTTCCCCAGCCCCAGCATTTT. The variable domain in full, with the rest retrieved from reference TRBV2 and TRBJ1-5, is EPEVTQTPSHQVTQMGQEVILRCVPISNHLYFYWYRQILGQKVEFLVSFYNNEISEKSEIFDDQFSVERPDGSNFTLKIRSTKLEDSAMYFCAGGTGVFPQPQHFGDGTRLSIL.

The genes are TRBV3-1 (or the pseudogene TRBV3-2) and TRBJ1-4, with a weak D call TRBD1 (6 bases). Germline assignment: CDR1 LGHDT and CDR2 YNNKEL (reference sequence). The germline V and J ends were trimmed by 4 bases and 4 bases, with 10 bases remaining between them. The CDR3 totals 14 residues. CDR3 in DNA: TGTGCCAGCAGCCCACAGGGCTATAATGAAAAACTGTTTTTT. Protein product: CASSPQGYNEKLFF.